Below are 12 T cell receptor beta chains sequenced from a single sample in a study of regulatory T cells in long-lasting Graves disease. The TCR beta library used iRepertoire HTBI primers with Arm-PCR amplification of CDR3. TCRdb called the multiplex PCR reads again in MiXCR, with one record for every CDR3 protein. The profile shows around 500,000 distinct CDR3 sequences, less than 25% of them singletons. Sample time point: persistent/refractory GD, antithyroid drugs over 5 years with positive TRAb. Following extraction of RNA from PBMCs, that RNA was used to make the TCR library. This specimen was peripheral blood mononuclear cells (PBMCs), taken when the disease was refractory, from a patient treated with antithyroid drugs. These receptors all come from a female donor with Graves disease.

There are many counts of this clonotype. The J gene is TRBJ2-2, the V gene TRBV12-3 or TRBV12-4; the D gene is possibly TRBD2 (5 bases). Trimming removed 6 bases at V and 6 bases at J, with 14 bases between. The CDR3 has 14 residues. The CDR3 bases are TGTGCCAGCAGCAACACTGTCGGGGCCGGGGAGCTGTTTTTT. It is translated as CASSNTVGAGELFF.

This clonotype was seen a few times. The chain joins TRBV4-1 to TRBJ2-7, with 8 nucleotides matching TRBD1. After removal of 4 bases from V and 5 bases from J, the junction contained 7 bases not matched to a gene. The V gene's germline CDR1 is MGHRA and CDR2 YSYEKL. CDR3 length: 14 residues. The CDR3 protein is CASSLRTGRHEQYF. The CDR3 bases are TGCGCCAGCAGCCTACGGACAGGGCGGCACGAGCAGTACTTC.

This clonotype was seen ten or more times. The chain recombines TRBV20-1 with TRBJ2-7, with no clear D. CDR1 is DFQATT, CDR2 SNEGSKA, per germline (reference sequence). V was trimmed by 3 bases and J by 2 bases, leaving 17 bases between them. The CDR3 extends over 15 amino acids. CDR3 in amino acids: CSARSARADTYEQYF. The CDR3 coding sequence is TGCAGTGCTAGGTCGGCGCGAGCAGATACCTACGAGCAGTACTTC.

In this sample, this clonotype turned up many times. The chain employs TRBV5-6 and TRBJ1-1; maybe TRBD1 (5 bases). Trimming took 0 bases from V and 11 from J, leaving 14 bases between them. Germline loops: CDR1 SGHDT, CDR2 YYEEEE. CDR3 length equals 13 residues. The CDR3 region has the DNA TGTGCCAGCAGCTTGGGTGACAGTTCGACTGCTTTCTTT. As protein: CASSLGDSSTAFF. Drawing the rest from reference TRBV5-6 and TRBJ1-1, the complete variable domain is DAGVTQSPTHLIKTRGQQVTLRCSPKSGHDTVSWYQQALGQGPQFIFQYYEEEERQRGNFPDRFSGHQFPNYSSELNVNALLLGDSALYLCASSLGDSSTAFFGQGTRLTVV.

This clonotype was detected ten times or more. The rearrangement joins TRBV6-2 or TRBV6-3 to TRBJ1-1, with TRBD1 matching over 7 bases. The CDR3 extends over 14 amino acids. The germline V gene encodes CDR1 MNHEY and CDR2 SVGEGT. Trimming removed 4 bases from V and 1 base from J; junction bases left unmatched: 3. The CDR3 DNA sequence: TGTGCCAGCAGTTTGGACAGGAAGAACACTGAAGCTTTCTTT. It translates to CASSLDRKNTEAFF.

This clonotype appeared a few times. This chain connects TRBV28 to TRBJ2-7, with D possibly matching TRBD2 (5 bases). This CDR3 region has 13 residues. Germline V lookup: CDR1 MDHEN, CDR2 SYDVKM. Trimming removed 5 bases at V and 3 bases at J, with 11 bases between. The CDR3 bases are TGTGCCAGCAGTGACGGGAACAACTACGAGCAGTACTTC. Encoded protein: CASSDGNNYEQYF.

This clonotype occurred many times. The chain combines TRBV6-1 with TRBJ2-7; perhaps TRBD1 as D (6 bases). CDR1 is MNHNS and CDR2 is SASEGT in the germline V gene. Trimming removed 2 bases at V and 2 bases at J, with 13 bases between. The CDR3 has 15 amino acids. CDR3 nucleotides: TGTGCCAGCAGTGAACAGGGGACGGAAACCTACGAGCAGTACTTC. Amino acids: CASSEQGTETYEQYF.

This clonotype showed up just once. The V gene is TRBV27, the J gene TRBJ1-1, with TRBD1 matching 7 bases. The germline CDR1 and CDR2 sequences are MNHEY and SMNVEV (reference sequence). Germline trimming cut 6 bases from V and 6 bases from J; bases unmatched to any gene: 7. This CDR3 is 13 amino acids long. DNA for the CDR3: TGTGCCAGCAGAGCGACAGGGATCGCTGAAGCTTTCTTT. Translating it yields CASRATGIAEAFF.

V and J are TRBV9 and TRBJ1-2, with D perhaps matching TRBD1 (5 bases). V lost 0 bases and J 2 bases, leaving 11 bases between the germline ends. This CDR3 has 15 amino acids. Germline V gene data show CDR1 as SGDLS and CDR2 as YYNGEE. CDR3 in DNA: TGTGCCAGCAGCGTAGGGGGGGGATCCAACTATGGCTACACCTTC. Translating it yields CASSVGGGSNYGYTF. Combining the CDR3 with reference TRBV9 and TRBJ1-2 gives the whole variable domain DSGVTQTPKHLITATGQRVTLRCSPRSGDLSVYWYQQSLDQGLQFLIQYYNGEERAKGNILERFSAQQFPDLHSELNLSSLELGDSALYFCASSVGGGSNYGYTFGSGTRLTVV.

This clonotype was observed at least ten times. The rearrangement links TRBV10-3 to TRBJ2-5, with a weak D call TRBD1 (6 bases). The CDR3 contains 21 residues. Germline V gene data show CDR1 as ENHRY and CDR2 as SYGVKD. V was shortened by 6 bases and J by 1 base, with 33 bases between the two germline ends. The CDR3, as DNA: TGTGCCATCAGCCTAGAACGGGACACCCCAGGAAGGGTGGTGGGCCAAGAGACCCAGTACTTC. As protein: CAISLERDTPGRVVGQETQYF.

The sample holds a few counts of this clonotype. The chain links TRBV20-1 to TRBJ2-5; TRBD2 might be the D (5 bases). This CDR3 spans 12 amino acids. From germline, CDR1 is DFQATT and CDR2 SNEGSKA (reference sequence). CDR3 region: CSPYWRLETQYF. The CDR3 region has the DNA TGCAGCCCTTATTGGAGGTTGGAGACCCAGTACTTC.

This clonotype was detected ten times or more. Sequence at one end of the junction differs from germline and may be a read error. The chain combines TRBV11-2 with TRBJ2-5, with TRBD2 identical over 9 bases. Germline lookup yields CDR1 SGHAT and CDR2 FQNNGV. The CDR3 consists of 14 residues. CDR3 amino acids: CASRLAGAVETQYF. The CDR3 DNA reads as TGTGCCAGCAGGTTAGCGGGAGCGGTGGAGACCCAGTACTTC.